This entry is about one T cell receptor (beta chain). Sequenced by immunoSEQ multiplex PCR; TCRdb stores in-frame clones only, minus some. The repertoire holds approximately 30,000 clones, with around 88% as singletons. These data belong to a study of blood T cell repertoires in COVID-19. The sample consisted of peripheral blood. The source of this sequence is a human donor in a cohort sampled during active COVID-19.

CDR3 region: CASAGQRNEKLFF. CDR3 in DNA: TGTGCCAGCGCGGGACAGAGAAATGAAAAACTGTTTTTT. The chain recombines TRBV6-5 with TRBJ1-4, with 7 bases aligning to TRBD1. The trim removed 8 bases at V and 5 bases at J, leaving 5 bases unmatched. The germline V gene has CDR1 MNHEY and CDR2 SVGAGI. The CDR3 sequence is 13 residues long.